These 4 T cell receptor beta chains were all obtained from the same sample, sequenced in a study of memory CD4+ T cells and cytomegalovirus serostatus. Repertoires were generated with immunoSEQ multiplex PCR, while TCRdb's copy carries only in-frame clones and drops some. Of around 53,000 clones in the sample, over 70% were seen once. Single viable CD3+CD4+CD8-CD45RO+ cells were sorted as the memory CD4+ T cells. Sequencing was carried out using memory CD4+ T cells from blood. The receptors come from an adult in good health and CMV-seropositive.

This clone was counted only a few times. CDR3 sequence reads: CASSYSTIRDTQYF. The DNA for the CDR3 is TGTGCCAGCAGTTACTCGACAATCCGGGATACGCAGTATTTT. The chain recombines TRBV6-5 with TRBJ2-3, with unresolved D. V shed 0 bases and J shed 6 bases, with 10 bases lying between them. The CDR3 has 14 amino acids. Germline CDR1 reads MNHEY; CDR2 reads SVGAGI.

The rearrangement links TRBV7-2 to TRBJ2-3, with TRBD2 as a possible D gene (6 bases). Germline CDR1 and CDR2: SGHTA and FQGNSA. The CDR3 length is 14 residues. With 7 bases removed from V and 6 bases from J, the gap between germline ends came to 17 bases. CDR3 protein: CASKPRDSFDTQYF. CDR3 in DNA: TGTGCCAGCAAACCCCGGGACTCCTTTGATACGCAGTATTTT.

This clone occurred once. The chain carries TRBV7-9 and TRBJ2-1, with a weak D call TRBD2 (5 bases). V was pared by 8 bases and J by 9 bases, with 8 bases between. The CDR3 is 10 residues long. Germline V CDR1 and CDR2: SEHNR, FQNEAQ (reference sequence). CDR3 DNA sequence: TGTGCCAGCGAGGGTCGTGAGCAGTTCTTC. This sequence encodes CASEGREQFF.

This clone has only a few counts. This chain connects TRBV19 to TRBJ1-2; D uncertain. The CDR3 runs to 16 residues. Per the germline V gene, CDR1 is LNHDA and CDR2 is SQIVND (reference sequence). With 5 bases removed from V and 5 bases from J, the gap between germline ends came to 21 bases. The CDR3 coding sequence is TGTGCCAGTAGTCCCTCCAGATCGGGCCCCTCGTATGGCTACACCTTC. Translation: CASSPSRSGPSYGYTF. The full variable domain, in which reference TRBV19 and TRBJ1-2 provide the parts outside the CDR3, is DGGITQSPKYLFRKEGQNVTLSCEQNLNHDAMYWYRQDPGQGLRLIYYSQIVNDFQKGDIAEGYSVSREKKESFPLTVTSAQKNPTAFYLCASSPSRSGPSYGYTFGSGTRLTVV.